The 30 T cell receptor beta chains reported below all come from one sample, sequenced in a study of cytomegalovirus exposure and HLA in healthy donors (dated by TCRdb to 2015 to 2018). Receptors were amplified or captured by the immunoSEQ multiplex PCR assay. The multiplex PCR relied on a mix of 60 forward primers for TCR Vbeta segments and 13 reverse primers for TCR Jbeta segments. Sourced from immuneACCESS, this table was stored by TCRdb with only in-frame sequences that have V and J called. A share of the clones is absent; for the studies checked, an unresolved V gene accounts for under half, and the remainder has no known explanation. A total of about 120,000 clones appear in this sample, over 60% of them only once. The leading ten clones occupy roughly 3.5% of the sample. Sequencing was carried out using PBMCs. These receptors were collected from a woman aged 30 to 39 in good health and CMV-seropositive.

The chain links TRBV18 to TRBJ2-1, with TRBD2 matching over 9 bases. Germline V gives CDR1 KGHSH, CDR2 LQKENI. The CDR3 covers 15 residues. The trim removed 5 bases at V and 0 bases at J, leaving 2 bases unmatched. The CDR3, as DNA: TGTGCCAGCTCAGAGACTAGCGGCTCCTACAATGAGCAGTTCTTC. Translation: CASSETSGSYNEQFF.

This clone was seen many times. The J gene is TRBJ1-2, the V gene TRBV6-1, with TRBD1 identical over 10 bases. Looked up from germline, CDR1 is MNHNS and CDR2 is SASEGT. The CDR3 totals 15 residues. Trimming at V came to 5 bases and at J to 1 base, leaving 4 bases not matched to a gene. Written as DNA, the CDR3 is TGTGCCAGCAGTATAAGGACAGGGGGTAACTATGGCTACACCTTC. Its protein product is CASSIRTGGNYGYTF.

The table lists this clone with a few counts. In nucleotides, the CDR3 is TGTGCCAGCAGCTTGAATCTCGCGTCAGGGGCATACAATGAGCAGTTCTTC. Residues: CASSLNLASGAYNEQFF. The chain has TRBV5-4 and TRBJ2-1; D possibly corresponds to TRBD1 (6 bases). The CDR3 runs to 17 residues. V lost 1 base and J lost 4, with 18 bases in between. The germline gives CDR1 SGHNT, CDR2 YYREEE (reference sequence).

This clone was counted a few times. The chain carries TRBV7-2 and TRBJ1-5; D not resolved. Germline values: CDR1 SGHTA, CDR2 FQGNSA. The CDR3 sequence is 13 residues long. Trimming took off 2 bases at V and 5 bases at J, with 7 bases between the two ends. CDR3 DNA: TGTGCCAGCAGCTTATTCCGTGATCAGCCCCAGCATTTT. Amino acids: CASSLFRDQPQHF.

The genes are TRBV7-9 and TRBJ1-1; 7 bases line up with TRBD1. Germline V gene sequence: CDR1 SEHNR, CDR2 FQNEAQ (reference sequence). Trimming removed 6 bases from V and 4 bases from J; junction bases left unmatched: 8. This CDR3 is 14 amino acids long. This CDR3 is CASSPGGRGTEAFF. The CDR3 DNA follows: TGTGCCAGCAGTCCAGGGGGTAGGGGCACTGAAGCTTTCTTT.

V is TRBV6-5 and J is TRBJ1-2; D is ambiguous. This CDR3 spans 14 amino acids. The germline CDR1 and CDR2 sequences are MNHEY and SVGAGI. V was trimmed by 4 bases and J by 0 bases, leaving 9 bases between them. The CDR3 DNA is TGTGCCAGCAGTTTAACAGAGTCTAACTATGGCTACACCTTC. It codes for CASSLTESNYGYTF.

This clone was recorded a few times. The J gene is TRBJ1-1, the V gene TRBV7-8, with 11 bases lining up with TRBD1. Germline CDR1 is SGHVS and CDR2 is FQNEAQ. CDR3 size: 15 residues. Losses at the gene ends were 4 bases for V and 4 bases for J; bases not matched to a gene: 5. CDR3 nucleotides: TGTGCCAGCAGCTCGAGGACAGGGGGCGGCACTGAAGCTTTCTTT. Protein sequence: CASSSRTGGGTEAFF.

This clone was detected a few times. The rearrangement uses TRBV4-3 and TRBJ2-2; 9 nucleotides match TRBD2. This CDR3 is 16 amino acids long. The germline CDR1 and CDR2 sequences are LGHNA and YSLEER. V shed 3 bases and J 4 bases; nucleotides not matched to a gene: 6. DNA of the CDR3: TGCGCCAGCAGCCAGCCCGCGGGGGGGAGCACCGGGGAGCTGTTTTTT. Amino acid sequence: CASSQPAGGSTGELFF.

This clone was seen more than once but under ten times. The V gene is TRBV4-3, the J gene TRBJ2-1; tentative D call: TRBD2 (6 bases). The CDR3 has 15 amino acids. V lost 1 base to trimming and J lost 6 bases, with 13 bases between them. Looked up from germline, CDR1 is LGHNA and CDR2 is YSLEER. The CDR3 nucleotides are TGCGCCAGCAGCCAAGGGAGACTAGTGGGCAATGAGCAGTTCTTC. Translation: CASSQGRLVGNEQFF.

The chain is built from TRBV4-1 and TRBJ2-1; 9 positions match TRBD2. Germline-derived CDR1 and CDR2 are MGHRA and YSYEKL. With 4 bases clipped from V and 1 base from J, the junction kept 17 bases outside the gene matches. The CDR3 totals 20 residues. DNA of the CDR3: TGCGCCAGCAGCCGTCGACAGACCGTAGCGGGGGCCCCATCCTACAATGAGCAGTTCTTC. Encoded protein: CASSRRQTVAGAPSYNEQFF.

The chain employs TRBV6-1 and TRBJ1-4; no definite D call. V lost 4 bases, J lost 3 bases, and 9 bases lay in between. Germline assignment: CDR1 MNHNS and CDR2 SASEGT. The CDR3 has 14 amino acids. DNA of the CDR3: TGTGCCAGCAGTGTAGAGAGGTCTAATGAAAAACTGTTTTTT. It yields the protein CASSVERSNEKLFF.

The table lists this clone with a count of one. The V call is TRBV27, the J call TRBJ1-2; D unresolved. Trimming left V 2 bases short and J 8 bases short, with 15 bases between. This CDR3 has 14 residues. Germline V gene sequence: CDR1 MNHEY, CDR2 SMNVEV (reference sequence). For the CDR3, the DNA is TGTGCCAGCAGTTTACAAGCCCGGGGTTACGGCTACACCTTC. Translation: CASSLQARGYGYTF.

The CDR3 DNA sequence: TGTGCCTGGAGCCGTAGGCGGGGGGATACGCAGTATTTT. It translates to CAWSRRRGDTQYF. This chain joins TRBV30 and TRBJ2-3, with 7 positions matching TRBD2. The length of the CDR3 is 13 residues. CDR1 is GTSNPN, CDR2 SVGIG, per germline (reference sequence). With 3 bases clipped from V and 6 bases from J, the junction kept 6 bases outside the gene matches.

This sequence joins TRBV29-1 and TRBJ2-7; 10 positions agree with TRBD2. Germline CDR1 reads SQVTM; CDR2 reads ANQGSEA. This CDR3 contains 14 residues. With 3 bases clipped from V and 6 bases from J, the junction kept 8 bases outside the gene matches. Here the CDR3 DNA reads TGCAGCGTTGATATAGCGGGGGGCCGGCCCGAGCAGTACTTC. This encodes CSVDIAGGRPEQYF.

The V call is TRBV7-9, the J call TRBJ2-7, with 14 bases matching TRBD2. CDR1 SEHNR and CDR2 FQNEAQ come from the germline V gene (reference sequence). The CDR3 is 14 residues long. V was pared by 5 bases and J by 4 bases, with 1 base of the junction left unmatched. CDR3 sequence: CASSRTSGGYEQYF. The CDR3 DNA follows: TGTGCCAGCAGCAGGACTAGCGGGGGGTACGAGCAGTACTTC.

The chain combines TRBV30 with TRBJ1-6; D unresolved. Per germline, CDR1 GTSNPN and CDR2 SVGIG (reference sequence). Trimming cost V 1 base and J 15 bases, with 7 bases left between them. This CDR3 comprises 10 residues. CDR3 nucleotide sequence: TGTGCCTGGAGTGGGAGGATCCTCCACTTT. Translated: CAWSGRILHF. The whole variable domain, remainder taken from reference TRBV30 and TRBJ1-6, is SQTIHQWPATLVQPVGSPLSLECTVEGTSNPNLYWYRQAAGRGLQLLFYSVGIGQISSEVPQNLSASRPQDRQFILSSKKLLLSDSGFYLCAWSGRILHFGNGTRLTVT.

This clone was observed a few times. The chain joins TRBV11-2 to TRBJ2-1, with 13 nucleotides matching TRBD2. The CDR3 has 14 amino acids. Trimming took 3 bases from V and 9 from J; bases not matched to a gene: 2. The germline V gene encodes CDR1 SGHAT and CDR2 FQNNGV. This chain's CDR3 is CASSFGLAGVEQFF. Written as DNA, the CDR3 is TGTGCCAGCAGCTTTGGACTAGCGGGGGTTGAGCAGTTCTTC.

V is TRBV29-1 and J is TRBJ2-7; TRBD1 might be the D (6 bases). Trimming pared 4 bases from V and 5 bases from J, leaving 15 bases between. Per germline, CDR1 SQVTM and CDR2 ANQGSEA. CDR3 length: 13 residues. The CDR3 loop is CSVAPTGSNEQYF. Written as DNA, the CDR3 is TGCAGCGTTGCCCCAACAGGGTCCAACGAGCAGTACTTC.

This chain uses TRBV6-1 with TRBJ2-7, with D hard to call. CDR1 and CDR2 (germline): MNHNS, SASEGT. V lost 2 bases to trimming and J lost 3 bases, with 11 bases between them. The CDR3 has 14 residues. The CDR3 DNA follows: TGTGCCAGCAGTGAACGGGTTTCGGGCTACGAGCAGTACTTC. It is translated as CASSERVSGYEQYF.

This rearrangement joins TRBV4-1 to TRBJ1-1, with TRBD1 identical over 7 bases. In germline, CDR1 is MGHRA, CDR2 YSYEKL. Trimming removed 2 bases from V and 2 bases from J; junction bases left unmatched: 5. This CDR3 has 15 residues. DNA of the CDR3: TGCGCCAGCAGCCAATTGACAGGGATTAACACTGAAGCTTTCTTT. Its translation is CASSQLTGINTEAFF.

This chain uses TRBV4-2 with TRBJ2-1; 7 bases map to TRBD2. V trimming: 4 bases; J trimming: 5 bases; junction bases outside the gene matches: 17. Germline CDR1 is LGHNA and CDR2 is YNFKEQ. This CDR3 comprises 18 residues. CDR3 nucleotides: TGTGCCAGCAGCCTTCTCCCCCCCTGGCTAGCGGAAAACAATGAGCAGTTCTTC. Its protein product is CASSLLPPWLAENNEQFF.

V and J are TRBV9 and TRBJ2-7, with D perhaps matching TRBD2 (5 bases). CDR1 and CDR2 from the germline V gene are SGDLS and YYNGEE. The CDR3 has 14 residues. Deletions cut 0 bases from V and 6 bases from J, with 13 bases between. The CDR3 spells CASSVAGIPSEQYF. For the CDR3, the DNA is TGTGCCAGCAGCGTAGCGGGGATCCCAAGCGAGCAGTACTTC.

The chain recombines TRBV28 with TRBJ2-4, with D possibly matching TRBD1 (6 bases). The V and J ends lost 5 bases and 10 bases respectively, with 27 bases between them. The length of the CDR3 is 17 residues. Germline CDR1 MDHEN, CDR2 SYDVKM. CDR3 DNA sequence: TGTGCCAGCAGTACACCAACAGGGTTTGGGGGCGTAGGAATTCAGTACTTC. Translated: CASSTPTGFGGVGIQYF.

V and J are TRBV29-1 and TRBJ2-7; perhaps TRBD1 as D (6 bases). V was pared by 1 base and J by 4 bases, with 17 bases between. The CDR3 runs to 15 residues. The V gene's germline CDR1 is SQVTM and CDR2 ANQGSEA. CDR3 loop: CSVEVGRGTTYEQYF. CDR3 sequence (DNA): TGCAGCGTTGAAGTCGGCAGGGGAACTACTTACGAGCAGTACTTC.

The chain has TRBV30 and TRBJ1-2; the D is unclear. The CDR3 has 15 amino acids. From germline, CDR1 is GTSNPN and CDR2 SVGIG (reference sequence). V shed 4 bases and J shed 7 bases, with 22 bases lying between them. The CDR3 coding sequence is TGTGCCTGGACCCCTGGACTGATAGGGCACTGTGGCTACACCTTC. It specifies CAWTPGLIGHCGYTF.

The rearrangement joins TRBV28 to TRBJ1-6; maybe TRBD1 (6 bases). Germline assignment: CDR1 MDHEN and CDR2 SYDVKM. CDR3 size: 17 residues. V was trimmed by 6 bases and J by 0 bases, leaving 15 bases between them. CDR3 residues: CASRNRAGSSYNSPLHF. CDR3 DNA sequence: TGTGCCAGCAGAAACAGGGCAGGCAGCTCCTATAATTCACCCCTCCACTTT. Complete variable domain (other parts from reference TRBV28 and TRBJ1-6): DVKVTQSSRYLVKRTGEKVFLECVQDMDHENMFWYRQDPGLGLRLIYFSYDVKMKEKGDIPEGYSVSREKKERFSLILESASTNQTSMYLCASRNRAGSSYNSPLHFGNGTRLTVT.

This rearrangement joins TRBV11-2 to TRBJ2-6; perhaps TRBD1 as D (6 bases). The CDR3 runs to 17 residues. V lost 4 bases to trimming and J lost 0 bases, with 13 bases between them. Looked up from germline, CDR1 is SGHAT and CDR2 is FQNNGV. This CDR3 reads CASSSLQGPSGANVLTF. For the CDR3, the DNA is TGTGCCAGCAGCTCCTTACAGGGACCCTCTGGGGCCAACGTCCTGACTTTC. Full variable domain (missing parts from reference TRBV11-2 and TRBJ2-6): EAGVAQSPRYKIIEKRQSVAFWCNPISGHATLYWYQQILGQGPKLLIQFQNNGVVDDSQLPKDRFSAERLKGVDSTLKIQPAKLEDSAVYLCASSSLQGPSGANVLTFGAGSRLTVL.

J is TRBJ2-3 and V is TRBV23-1, with 7 bases matching TRBD2. TRBV23-1 is given ORF status, its function remaining uncertain. V lost 4 bases, J lost 2 bases, and 15 bases stayed unmatched. This CDR3 spans 18 amino acids. CDR3: CASSPLMCLAAFTDTQYF. CDR3 coding DNA: TGCGCCAGCAGTCCCCTCATGTGTCTAGCGGCCTTCACAGATACGCAGTATTTT.

This chain joins TRBV11-2 and TRBJ2-7, with D perhaps TRBD1 (5 bases). V was pared by 4 bases and J by 3 bases, with 7 bases between. Germline-derived CDR1 and CDR2 are SGHAT and FQNNGV. The CDR3 consists of 12 residues. CDR3 amino acids: CASSSQGYEQYF. The CDR3 DNA reads TGTGCCAGCAGCTCCCAGGGCTACGAGCAGTACTTC.

V gene TRBV27 combines with J gene TRBJ1-4; D remains ambiguous. V dropped 0 bases and J dropped 6 bases, with 5 bases sitting between them. This CDR3 has 13 amino acids. Germline V gene data show CDR1 as MNHEY and CDR2 as SMNVEV (reference sequence). CDR3 in amino acids: CASSLSTDEKLFF. The CDR3 nucleotides read TGTGCCAGCAGTTTATCTACAGATGAAAAACTGTTTTTT.